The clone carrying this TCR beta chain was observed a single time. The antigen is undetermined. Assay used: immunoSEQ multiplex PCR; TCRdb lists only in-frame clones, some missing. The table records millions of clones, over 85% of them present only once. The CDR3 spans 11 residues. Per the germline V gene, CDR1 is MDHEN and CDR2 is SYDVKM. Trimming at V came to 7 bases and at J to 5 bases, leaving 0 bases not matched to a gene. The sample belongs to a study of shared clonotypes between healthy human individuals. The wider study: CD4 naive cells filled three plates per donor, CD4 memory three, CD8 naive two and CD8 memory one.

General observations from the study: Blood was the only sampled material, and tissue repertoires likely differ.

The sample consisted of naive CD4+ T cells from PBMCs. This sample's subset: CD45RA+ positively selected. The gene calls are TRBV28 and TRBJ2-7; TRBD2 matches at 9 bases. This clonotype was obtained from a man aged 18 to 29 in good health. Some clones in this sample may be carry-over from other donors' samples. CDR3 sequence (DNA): TGTGCCAGCACTAGCGGGAACGAGCAGTACTTC. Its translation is CASTSGNEQYF.